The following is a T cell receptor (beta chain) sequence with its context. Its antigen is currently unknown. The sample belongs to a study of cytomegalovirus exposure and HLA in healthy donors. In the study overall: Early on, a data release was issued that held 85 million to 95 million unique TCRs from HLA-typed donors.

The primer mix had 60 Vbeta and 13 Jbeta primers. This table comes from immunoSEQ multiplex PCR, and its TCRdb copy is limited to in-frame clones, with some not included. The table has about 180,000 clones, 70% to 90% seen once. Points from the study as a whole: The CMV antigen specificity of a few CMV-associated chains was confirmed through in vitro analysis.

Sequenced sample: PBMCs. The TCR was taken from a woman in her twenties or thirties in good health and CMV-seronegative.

CDR3: CASSLIAGGLTDTQYF. CDR3 coding DNA: TGTGCCAGCAGTTTAATAGCGGGGGGGCTTACAGATACGCAGTATTTT. The V call is TRBV27, the J call TRBJ2-3; 11 nucleotides agree with TRBD2. This CDR3 has 16 amino acids. J was trimmed by 3 bases and V by 2 bases; bases with no gene match: 4. The V gene's germline CDR1 is MNHEY and CDR2 SMNVEV (reference sequence).